These 18 T cell receptor beta chains came from one sample sequenced in a study of cytomegalovirus exposure and HLA in healthy donors. Primers: 60 Vbeta forward and 13 Jbeta reverse. Generated by immunoSEQ multiplex PCR, the TCRdb table keeps only in-frame clones and is missing some. The table lists some 100,000 clones, 73% of them singletons. Input material: PBMCs. The receptors stem from a man aged 40-49 years in good health and CMV-seronegative.

The rearrangement links TRBV7-9 to TRBJ2-7; 7 bases line up with TRBD1. Germline lookup yields CDR1 SEHNR and CDR2 FQNEAQ (reference sequence). The CDR3 loop spans 15 amino acids. The V and J ends lost 1 base and 5 bases, in that order; junction bases with no gene match: 8. CDR3 sequence: CASSLGVTGWNEQYF. The CDR3 DNA is TGTGCCAGCAGCTTAGGGGTGACAGGGTGGAACGAGCAGTACTTC.

The chain employs TRBV4-3 and TRBJ1-5, with D unclear. The germline V gene has CDR1 LGHNA and CDR2 YSLEER. This CDR3 has 16 amino acids. V was shortened by 0 bases and J by 2 bases, with 11 bases between the two germline ends. CDR3 nucleotide sequence: TGCGCCAGCAGCCAAGATCGCAGGTTAGGCAATCAGCCCCAGCATTTT. Encoded protein: CASSQDRRLGNQPQHF.

This chain links TRBV19 with TRBJ1-5; 8 nucleotides align to TRBD1. Germline V gives CDR1 LNHDA, CDR2 SQIVND (reference sequence). This CDR3 has 16 residues. Germline trimming cut 5 bases from V and 1 base from J; bases unmatched to any gene: 7. CDR3 DNA sequence: TGTGCCAGTAGTCTGACCCAGGGGGCGAGCAATCAGCCCCAGCATTTT. Translated: CASSLTQGASNQPQHF. Looking up the rest from reference TRBV19 and TRBJ1-5 gives the full variable domain: DGGITQSPKYLFRKEGQNVTLSCEQNLNHDAMYWYRQDPGQGLRLIYYSQIVNDFQKGDIAEGYSVSREKKESFPLTVTSAQKNPTAFYLCASSLTQGASNQPQHFGDGTRLSIL.

This clone has a single count. V is TRBV19 and J is TRBJ1-2, with 7 positions matching TRBD1. The CDR3 is 14 amino acids. J gave up 5 bases and V 0 bases, and 3 bases lay outside the gene matches. The germline V gene encodes CDR1 LNHDA and CDR2 SQIVND (reference sequence). The CDR3 DNA reads TGTGCCAGTAGTATAGAAGGCAGGGGGTATGGCTACACCTTC. This sequence encodes CASSIEGRGYGYTF.

The V and J genes are TRBV19 and TRBJ2-5; 8 bases match TRBD2. CDR3 size: 16 residues. From germline, CDR1 is LNHDA and CDR2 SQIVND (reference sequence). V shed 3 bases, J shed 0 bases, and the junction held 6 bases outside the gene matches. The CDR3 bases are TGTGCCAGTAGTATTAGTGTTAGCGGGGACCAAGAGACCCAGTACTTC. Its protein product is CASSISVSGDQETQYF.

The CDR3 DNA is TGTGCCAGCAGTGGTGGGGGCAGAAGCACAGATACGCAGTATTTT. It encodes CASSGGGRSTDTQYF. The rearrangement links TRBV2 to TRBJ2-3, with D maybe TRBD1 (6 bases). CDR1 is SNHLY and CDR2 is FYNNEI in the germline V gene. CDR3 size: 15 residues. The V gene lost 4 bases and the J gene lost 0 bases, with 11 bases spanning the gap.

The chain combines TRBV2 with TRBJ1-6; no clear D. With 3 bases removed from V and 0 bases from J, the gap between germline ends came to 6 bases. Germline V CDR1 and CDR2: SNHLY, FYNNEI. This CDR3 has 15 residues. The DNA for the CDR3 is TGTGCCAGCAGTGAGACAAGCTCCTATAATTCACCCCTCCACTTT. Translation gives CASSETSSYNSPLHF.

V usage is TRBV6-5 and J usage is TRBJ1-6; D unclear. CDR1 is MNHEY, CDR2 SVGAGI, per germline. The germline V and J ends were trimmed by 2 bases and 7 bases, with 9 bases remaining between them. The CDR3 covers 14 residues. The CDR3 region has the DNA TGTGCCAGCAGTTACGCCGGAGAAAATTCACCCCTCCACTTT. It translates to CASSYAGENSPLHF.

V usage is TRBV30 and J usage is TRBJ2-5; 10 bases fit TRBD1. Germline CDR1 is GTSNPN and CDR2 is SVGIG (reference sequence). The junction had 9 bases not matched to a gene; V was cut back by 3 bases and J by 5 bases. CDR3 length: 15 residues. CDR3 region: CAWSRGTGAGETQYF. CDR3 DNA: TGTGCCTGGAGCCGAGGGACAGGGGCGGGCGAGACCCAGTACTTC.

This clone was found a few times. V and J are TRBV4-3 and TRBJ1-6; tentatively, D is TRBD1 (5 bases). V was pared by 5 bases and J by 7 bases, with 12 bases between. Germline CDR1 LGHNA, CDR2 YSLEER. The CDR3 extends over 14 amino acids. The CDR3 sequence: CASSAWEGNSPLHF. The CDR3 DNA reads TGCGCCAGCAGCGCCTGGGAGGGGAATTCACCCCTCCACTTT.

V gene TRBV28 combines with J gene TRBJ1-5; D remains unclear. The CDR3 sequence is 13 residues long. Per germline, CDR1 MDHEN and CDR2 SYDVKM. V was cut by 7 bases and J by 3 bases, with 10 bases left in between. This CDR3 is CASMRKFNQPQHF. The CDR3 region has the DNA TGTGCCAGCATGAGGAAATTCAATCAGCCCCAGCATTTT. The variable domain in full, with the rest retrieved from reference TRBV28 and TRBJ1-5, is DVKVTQSSRYLVKRTGEKVFLECVQDMDHENMFWYRQDPGLGLRLIYFSYDVKMKEKGDIPEGYSVSREKKERFSLILESASTNQTSMYLCASMRKFNQPQHFGDGTRLSIL.

The chain has TRBV27 and TRBJ2-3, with 10 bases matching TRBD2. V lost 5 bases and J lost 3; bases outside the gene matches: 8. CDR1 MNHEY and CDR2 SMNVEV come from the germline V gene (reference sequence). The CDR3 covers 16 residues. CDR3 in amino acids: CASSLSTSGDTDTQYF. The CDR3 nucleotides are TGTGCCAGCAGTCTCTCCACTAGCGGGGATACAGATACGCAGTATTTT.

The J gene is TRBJ2-3, the V gene TRBV21-1; TRBD2 is the table's D call and was not checked against the DNA. TRBV21-1 is given as a pseudogene. The CDR3 covers 17 residues. The CDR3 here is CASSKGERGASTDTQYF. CDR3 in DNA: TGTGCCAGCAGCAAAGGGGAGCGGGGGGCTAGCACAGATACGCAGTATTTT.

J is TRBJ1-1 and V is TRBV9, with a tentative D call TRBD1 (6 bases). Germline V gives CDR1 SGDLS, CDR2 YYNGEE. The CDR3 has 14 amino acids. Trimming shortened V by 4 bases and J by 3 bases, and 13 bases separated the two germline ends. The chain's CDR3 is CASSPHRDHTEAFF. In DNA form, the CDR3 reads TGTGCCAGCAGCCCGCACAGGGATCACACTGAAGCTTTCTTT.

The rearrangement links TRBV7-9 to TRBJ2-2; 9 nucleotides match TRBD1. Germline CDR1 SEHNR, CDR2 FQNEAQ (reference sequence). CDR3 length: 16 amino acids. Trimming removed 2 bases from V and 3 bases from J; junction bases left unmatched: 4. CDR3 residues: CASSLLGTGYTGELFF. DNA of the CDR3: TGTGCCAGCAGCTTACTTGGGACAGGGTACACCGGGGAGCTGTTTTTT.

There are a few counts of this clone. This chain connects TRBV7-2 to TRBJ2-5; D possibly corresponds to TRBD2 (6 bases). From germline, CDR1 is SGHTA and CDR2 FQGNSA. Deletions cut 5 bases from V and 5 bases from J, with 15 bases between. The CDR3 is made up of 14 amino acids. In DNA, the CDR3 is TGTGCCAGCAGCGACGGGGGTATTAGGGAGACCCAGTACTTC. It translates to CASSDGGIRETQYF.

The genes are TRBV9 and TRBJ2-7; D may be TRBD1 (6 bases). The V end was cut by 4 bases, the J end by 3 bases, with 20 bases between. Germline V gives CDR1 SGDLS, CDR2 YYNGEE. CDR3 length: 16 residues. CDR3 region: CASSHTGQGTGYEQYF. CDR3 sequence (DNA): TGTGCCAGCAGCCACACAGGGCAGGGAACAGGCTACGAGCAGTACTTC.

Here the CDR3 reads CASRPGRGEQYF. CDR3 DNA: TGTGCCAGTAGGCCCGGACGGGGCGAGCAGTACTTC. The chain employs TRBV19 and TRBJ2-7; maybe TRBD2 (5 bases). V was cut by 6 bases and J by 6 bases, with 12 bases left in between. CDR3 size: 12 residues. Looked up from germline, CDR1 is LNHDA and CDR2 is SQIVND (reference sequence). The full variable domain, its missing parts supplied by reference TRBV19 and TRBJ2-7, is DGGITQSPKYLFRKEGQNVTLSCEQNLNHDAMYWYRQDPGQGLRLIYYSQIVNDFQKGDIAEGYSVSREKKESFPLTVTSAQKNPTAFYLCASRPGRGEQYFGPGTRLTVT.